The 25 T cell receptor beta chains listed next were all sequenced from one sample in a study of blood T cell repertoires in COVID-19. The assay was immunoSEQ multiplex PCR, and TCRdb's table has in-frame clones only and misses some. This table holds 300,000 to 450,000 clones, roughly 90% found once. The sample comprised peripheral blood. The receptors here all came from a woman in her 30s with COVID-19, enrolled during active disease.

This chain uses TRBV28 with TRBJ2-7; D is unresolved. The CDR3 totals 16 residues. CDR1 is MDHEN, CDR2 SYDVKM, per germline. V was pared by 1 base and J by 0 bases, with 13 bases between. The CDR3 DNA sequence: TGTGCCAGCAGTTTATTTCGCGCCTTCAACTCCTACGAGCAGTACTTC. It yields the protein CASSLFRAFNSYEQYF.

This clone was counted between two and nine times. CDR3 in amino acids: CASSLGGDIYGYTF. The CDR3 DNA reads as TGTGCCAGCAGCTTGGGAGGGGACATCTATGGCTACACCTTC. This chain links TRBV5-4 with TRBJ1-2; TRBD1 might be the D (6 bases). V dropped 0 bases and J dropped 4 bases, with 10 bases sitting between them. CDR1 and CDR2 from the germline V gene are SGHNT and YYREEE (reference sequence). This CDR3 has 14 amino acids.

The V and J genes are TRBV9 and TRBJ2-1, with 8 nucleotides matching TRBD2. This CDR3 is built from 15 residues. From germline, CDR1 is SGDLS and CDR2 YYNGEE. V lost 3 bases and J lost 8; bases outside the gene matches: 10. CDR3 in amino acids: CASSADGRGRDEQFF. CDR3 sequence (DNA): TGTGCCAGCAGCGCAGACGGGAGGGGAAGGGATGAGCAGTTCTTC. The variable domain in full, completed from reference TRBV9 and TRBJ2-1, reads DSGVTQTPKHLITATGQRVTLRCSPRSGDLSVYWYQQSLDQGLQFLIQYYNGEERAKGNILERFSAQQFPDLHSELNLSSLELGDSALYFCASSADGRGRDEQFFGPGTRLTVL.

CDR3 in DNA: TGTGCCAGCAGCGGTGACAGGGGGCTGTATGGCTACACCTTC. This codes for CASSGDRGLYGYTF. This chain links TRBV7-9 with TRBJ1-2, with 10 positions matching TRBD1. Germline loops: CDR1 SEHNR, CDR2 FQNEAQ (reference sequence). The CDR3 loop spans 14 amino acids. V trimming: 5 bases; J trimming: 5 bases; junction bases outside the gene matches: 5.

The chain combines TRBV7-2 with TRBJ2-1, with 9 bases that match TRBD1. Per germline, CDR1 SGHTA and CDR2 FQGNSA. The CDR3 loop spans 15 amino acids. V was clipped by 4 bases and J by 2 bases; unmatched bases: 3. The CDR3 region has the DNA TGTGCCAGCAGCTCCGGACAGGGGACCTACAATGAGCAGTTCTTC. Its protein is CASSSGQGTYNEQFF.

The CDR3: CAISESLGGYETQYF. CDR3 DNA: TGTGCCATCAGTGAGTCGTTAGGGGGCTATGAGACCCAGTACTTC. The chain links TRBV10-3 to TRBJ2-5, with TRBD1 identical over 7 bases. The length of the CDR3 is 15 residues. V shed 0 bases, J shed 5 bases, and the junction held 6 bases outside the gene matches. Germline loops: CDR1 ENHRY, CDR2 SYGVKD.

The chain links TRBV5-1 to TRBJ2-5, with D possibly TRBD2 on 5 matching bases. CDR3 size: 15 residues. V was trimmed by 6 bases and J by 6 bases, leaving 21 bases between them. Germline CDR1 and CDR2: SGHRS and YFSETQ. The CDR3 spells CASNLRSGEGKTQYF. The CDR3 DNA reads as TGCGCCAGCAACCTTAGAAGCGGAGAGGGAAAGACCCAGTACTTC.

The CDR3 protein is CSVLQGSSNQPQHF. The CDR3 region has the DNA TGCAGCGTCTTACAGGGATCGAGCAATCAGCCCCAGCATTTT. The chain uses TRBV29-1 and TRBJ1-5, with D perhaps TRBD1 (6 bases). This CDR3 has 14 amino acids. Germline V gives CDR1 SQVTM, CDR2 ANQGSEA. V was cut by 6 bases and J by 1 base, with 13 bases left in between.

The chain recombines TRBV6-5 with TRBJ2-7, with 8 nucleotides matching TRBD1. The germline CDR1 and CDR2 sequences are MNHEY and SVGAGI. The CDR3 runs 15 residues. After removal of 5 bases from V and 5 bases from J, the junction contained 11 bases not matched to a gene. CDR3 sequence: CASSRNRQGRNEQYF. CDR3 coding DNA: TGTGCCAGCAGTAGAAATAGACAGGGGCGGAACGAGCAGTACTTC.

CDR3 coding DNA: TGTGCCAGCAGTTTAGGACAGTTCTATGGCTACACCTTC. Its translation: CASSLGQFYGYTF. This chain uses TRBV12-3 or TRBV12-4 with TRBJ1-2, with a possible D match to TRBD1 (5 bases). The CDR3 sequence is 13 residues long. Trimming took off 1 base at V and 4 bases at J, with 7 bases between the two ends.

The rearrangement links TRBV11-2 to TRBJ2-5; D might be TRBD2 (6 bases). Germline loops: CDR1 SGHAT, CDR2 FQNNGV. The CDR3 extends over 15 amino acids. Trimming shortened V by 5 bases and J by 5 bases, and 18 bases separated the two germline ends. This chain's CDR3 is CASSPGLPAGETQYF. For the CDR3, the DNA is TGTGCCAGCAGCCCGGGACTCCCGGCTGGGGAGACCCAGTACTTC.

The chain joins TRBV9 to TRBJ1-5; tentatively, D is TRBD1 (6 bases). V shed 1 base and J shed 9 bases, with 14 bases lying between them. The CDR3 loop spans 14 amino acids. Germline V gives CDR1 SGDLS, CDR2 YYNGEE. The CDR3: CASSVSDSLGPQHF. The DNA of the CDR3 is TGTGCCAGCAGCGTATCGGACAGTTTAGGGCCCCAGCATTTT.

For the CDR3, the DNA is TGTGCCAGCATCGGACAGGGAAATAGGGAAAAACTGTTTTTT. It is translated as CASIGQGNREKLFF. V gene TRBV6-6 combines with J gene TRBJ1-4, with 8 bases identical to TRBD1. CDR3 length equals 14 residues. The trim removed 7 bases at V and 8 bases at J, leaving 9 bases unmatched. In germline, CDR1 is MNHNY, CDR2 SVGAGI (reference sequence).

This chain joins TRBV27 and TRBJ1-6; 9 nucleotides agree with TRBD1. The CDR3 runs to 14 residues. The V segment lost 5 bases and the J segment 13 bases; nucleotides outside the gene matches: 9. The germline gives CDR1 MNHEY, CDR2 SMNVEV (reference sequence). The DNA of the CDR3 is TGTGCCAGCAGTCTTGGACAGGGGTACGCGCCCCTCCACTTT. It encodes CASSLGQGYAPLHF.

The genes are TRBV7-2 and TRBJ2-7, with 8 nucleotides matching TRBD1. After removal of 0 bases from V and 2 bases from J, the junction contained 9 bases not matched to a gene. CDR1 is SGHTA and CDR2 is FQGNSA in the germline V gene. The CDR3 covers 17 residues. CDR3 nucleotides: TGTGCCAGCAGCTTAGCCAGGGAGACAGGGGAGACCTACGAGCAGTACTTC. Translation gives CASSLARETGETYEQYF.

This rearrangement joins TRBV5-4 to TRBJ1-1; TRBD1 agrees at 8 bases. This CDR3 is 13 amino acids long. Germline assignment: CDR1 SGHNT and CDR2 YYREEE (reference sequence). Trimming at V came to 4 bases and at J to 8 bases, leaving 7 bases not matched to a gene. The CDR3 coding sequence is TGTGCCAGCAGCAACGGACAGGGAGGCGAAGCTTTCTTT. It translates to CASSNGQGGEAFF.

The CDR3 DNA sequence: TGTGCCAGCAGACCCCTATCAACGAACACCGGGGAGCTGTTTTTT. Its protein is CASRPLSTNTGELFF. The chain combines TRBV6-5 with TRBJ2-2; D is unresolved. With 6 bases removed from V and 0 bases from J, the gap between germline ends came to 11 bases. The CDR3 sequence is 15 residues long. Germline-derived CDR1 and CDR2 are MNHEY and SVGAGI.

The chain combines TRBV28 with TRBJ1-6; the D gene is possibly TRBD1 (6 bases). The V and J ends lost 3 bases and 7 bases respectively, with 10 bases between them. The germline gives CDR1 MDHEN, CDR2 SYDVKM. The CDR3 contains 14 residues. CDR3 sequence reads: CASSFSDRNSPLHF. The CDR3 coding sequence is TGTGCCAGCAGTTTTTCGGACAGAAATTCACCCCTCCACTTT.

V and J are TRBV4-1 and TRBJ2-3; a possible D gene is TRBD2 (6 bases). Germline values: CDR1 MGHRA, CDR2 YSYEKL. The CDR3 extends over 15 amino acids. V lost 4 bases and J lost 1, with 12 bases in between. CDR3 in amino acids: CASSPPGLGTDTQYF. The CDR3, as DNA: TGCGCCAGCAGCCCACCGGGACTCGGCACAGATACGCAGTATTTT.

The chain joins TRBV28 to TRBJ2-7; D is perhaps TRBD1 (6 bases). Germline CDR1 reads MDHEN; CDR2 reads SYDVKM. The CDR3 sequence is 14 residues long. Trimming pared 3 bases from V and 4 bases from J, leaving 13 bases between. The CDR3 here is CASSFSGTPYEQYV. In DNA form, the CDR3 reads TGTGCCAGCAGTTTTTCTGGGACACCTTACGAGCAGTACGTC.

The V and J genes are TRBV24-1 and TRBJ1-1; 7 bases align to TRBD1. The CDR3 has 14 amino acids. Germline assignment: CDR1 KGHDR and CDR2 SFDVKD. The J segment lost 4 bases and the V segment lost 4 bases, leaving 5 bases of the junction unmatched. The CDR3 bases are TGTGCCACCAGTGACCCCCGACAGGGCACTGAAGCTTTCTTT. Its protein is CATSDPRQGTEAFF.

The V call is TRBV5-6, the J call TRBJ1-2; D call uncertain. CDR3 length: 13 residues. V was cut by 1 base and J by 0 bases, with 4 bases left in between. Germline loops: CDR1 SGHDT, CDR2 YYEEEE. CDR3 DNA: TGTGCCAGCAGCTTGCGAGCTAACTATGGCTACACCTTC. This translates into CASSLRANYGYTF.

V usage is TRBV4-1 and J usage is TRBJ2-1, with 13 bases that match TRBD2. This CDR3 comprises 17 residues. V lost 3 bases and J lost 7; bases outside the gene matches: 9. In germline, CDR1 is MGHRA, CDR2 YSYEKL. CDR3 nucleotide sequence: TGCGCCAGCAGCCATCTCGGACTAGCGGGAGTGAAGAATGAGCAGTTCTTC. Translated: CASSHLGLAGVKNEQFF.

The rearrangement links TRBV11-2 to TRBJ2-7; D might be TRBD1 (6 bases). The germline V and J ends were trimmed by 1 base and 2 bases, with 6 bases remaining between them. Germline CDR1 SGHAT, CDR2 FQNNGV. The CDR3 is 13 residues long. The CDR3: CASSLGTAYEQYF. The DNA of the CDR3 is TGTGCCAGCAGCTTAGGGACAGCCTACGAGCAGTACTTC.

The chain uses TRBV30 and TRBJ1-1, with D perhaps matching TRBD1 (5 bases). The V and J ends lost 2 bases and 1 base respectively, with 11 bases between them. The V gene's germline CDR1 is GTSNPN and CDR2 SVGIG (reference sequence). There are 14 residues in the CDR3. The CDR3 loop reads CAWSFGGWNTEAFF. CDR3 nucleotide sequence: TGTGCCTGGAGTTTCGGGGGTTGGAACACTGAAGCTTTCTTT.